The rows below give T cell receptor beta chains drawn from one sample of a study of T cells in Graves' hyperthyroidism and ophthalmopathy. Via MiXCR, TCRdb re-called the multiplex PCR reads, giving one row per CDR3 protein. This table holds around 340,000 distinct CDR3 sequences, approximately 13% found once. The sequencing sample was made of blood. These receptors all stem from a woman in her twenties or thirties with Graves' hyperthyroidism. The CDR3 runs from the conserved cysteine through the conserved F or W. A D gene is named only where the DNA matches it firmly. Size is stated for part of the rows, as once, few or many counts, or as a class when the clone is expanded.

CDR3 protein: CASSQAPSLATAYEQYF
CDR3 DNA: TGCGCCAGCAGCCAAGCCCCCTCACTAGCTACGGCCTACGAGCAGTACTTC
clone size: few
D gene: -
V gene: TRBV4-1
J gene: TRBJ2-7

CDR3 protein: CASSYFMSGGSYGYTF
CDR3 DNA: TGTGCCAGCAGTTATTTTATGTCAGGGGGCTCCTATGGCTACACCTTC
clone size: -
D gene: TRBD1
V gene: TRBV6-5
J gene: TRBJ1-2

CDR3 protein: CASSRMGTPSNQPQHF
CDR3 DNA: TGTGCCAGCAGTCGGATGGGGACACCTAGCAATCAGCCCCAGCATTTT
clone size: many
D gene: -
V gene: TRBV12-3/TRBV12-4
J gene: TRBJ1-5

CDR3 protein: CASSVGQQLAKNIQYF
CDR3 DNA: TGTGCCAGCAGTGTGGGACAGCAACTAGCCAAAAACATTCAGTACTTC
clone size: many
D gene: TRBD1
V gene: TRBV2
J gene: TRBJ2-4

CDR3 protein: CSASDRGRRGYTF
CDR3 DNA: TGCAGCGCGTCGGACAGGGGGCGGCGGGGCTACACCTTC
clone size: few
D gene: TRBD1
V gene: TRBV29-1
J gene: TRBJ1-2

CDR3 protein: CASSLGDRPQETQYF
CDR3 DNA: TGTGCCAGCAGCTTAGGGGACAGGCCCCAAGAGACCCAGTACTTC
clone size: many
D gene: TRBD1
V gene: TRBV11-2
J gene: TRBJ2-5

CDR3 protein: CASSQAYWNYGQYF
CDR3 DNA: TGCGCCAGCAGCCAAGCCTACTGGAACTACGGGCAGTACTTC
clone size: -
D gene: -
V gene: TRBV4-1
J gene: TRBJ2-7

CDR3 protein: CASSFEENERSYEQYF
CDR3 DNA: TGTGCCAGCAGTTTCGAGGAGAACGAGAGGTCCTACGAGCAGTACTTC
clone size: few
D gene: -
V gene: TRBV28
J gene: TRBJ2-7

CDR3 protein: CASSSNLRDTQYF
CDR3 DNA: TGTGCCAGCAGCTCCAACCTTCGAGATACGCAGTATTTT
clone size: -
D gene: -
V gene: TRBV7-9
J gene: TRBJ2-3

CDR3 protein: CATQGLSLTNYGYTF
CDR3 DNA: TGTGCCACCCAGGGTCTCTCCCTAACTAACTATGGCTACACCTTC
clone size: -
D gene: -
V gene: TRBV28
J gene: TRBJ1-2

CDR3 protein: CASSQVPSAPSYEQYF
CDR3 DNA: TGCGCCAGCAGCCAAGTGCCTTCGGCGCCTTCCTACGAGCAGTACTTC
clone size: many
D gene: -
V gene: TRBV4-3
J gene: TRBJ2-7

CDR3 protein: CASKIELAGVEEQFF
CDR3 DNA: TGTGCCAGCAAAATTGAACTAGCGGGAGTAGAGGAGCAGTTCTTC
clone size: few
D gene: TRBD2
V gene: TRBV6-2/TRBV6-3
J gene: TRBJ2-1

CDR3 protein: CASEGWDSYGYTF
CDR3 DNA: TGTGCCAGCGAGGGATGGGACAGCTATGGCTACACCTTC
clone size: -
D gene: TRBD1
V gene: TRBV7-9
J gene: TRBJ1-2

CDR3 protein: CASSRRESNGYTF
CDR3 DNA: TGCGCCAGCAGCCGCAGGGAAAGTAATGGCTACACCTTC
clone size: -
D gene: -
V gene: TRBV4-1
J gene: TRBJ1-2

CDR3 protein: CSASRSRMGNGELFF
CDR3 DNA: TGCAGTGCTAGCAGGTCCCGTATGGGTAACGGGGAGCTGTTTTTT
clone size: -
D gene: -
V gene: TRBV20-1
J gene: TRBJ2-2

CDR3 protein: CATRGGGKETQYF
CDR3 DNA: TGTGCTACGAGGGGAGGGGGAAAAGAGACCCAGTACTTC
clone size: -
D gene: -
V gene: TRBV12-3/TRBV12-4
J gene: TRBJ2-5

CDR3 protein: CASNPLQAENTGELFF
CDR3 DNA: TGTGCCAGCAACCCCCTCCAGGCAGAAAACACCGGGGAGCTGTTTTTT
clone size: many
D gene: -
V gene: TRBV28
J gene: TRBJ2-2

CDR3 protein: CASSTGQGAAGELFF
CDR3 DNA: TGTGCCAGCAGCACAGGACAGGGGGCTGCCGGGGAGCTGTTTTTT
clone size: many
D gene: TRBD1
V gene: TRBV7-2
J gene: TRBJ2-2

CDR3 protein: CASGFTGGYANTEAFF
CDR3 DNA: TGTGCCAGCGGATTTACCGGGGGGTACGCGAACACTGAAGCTTTCTTT
clone size: many
D gene: -
V gene: TRBV6-1
J gene: TRBJ1-1

CDR3 protein: CASSLVARDGSYEQYF
CDR3 DNA: TGTGCCAGCAGTTTAGTTGCCCGGGACGGCTCCTACGAGCAGTACTTC
clone size: -
D gene: -
V gene: TRBV28
J gene: TRBJ2-7

CDR3 protein: CSATRNNEQFF
CDR3 DNA: TGCAGTGCTACCCGAAACAATGAGCAGTTCTTC
clone size: few
D gene: -
V gene: TRBV20-1
J gene: TRBJ2-1

CDR3 protein: CASSPPGLTDTQYF
CDR3 DNA: TGTGCCAGCAGTCCCCCGGGACTCACAGATACGCAGTATTTT
clone size: few
D gene: -
V gene: TRBV28
J gene: TRBJ2-3

CDR3 protein: CASSSYATPSTNWLETQYF
CDR3 DNA: TGTGCCAGCAGCTCCTACGCGACGCCGTCGACAAATTGGTTGGAGACCCAGTACTTC
clone size: few
D gene: -
V gene: TRBV7-2
J gene: TRBJ2-5

CDR3 protein: CASSGLRGYANTGELFF
CDR3 DNA: TGTGCCAGCAGCGGTTTAAGGGGTTACGCGAACACCGGGGAGCTGTTTTTT
clone size: few
D gene: -
V gene: TRBV7-9
J gene: TRBJ2-2

CDR3 protein: CASSIDGGLEVAGELFF
CDR3 DNA: TGTGCCAGTAGTATAGATGGGGGACTAGAGGTCGCCGGGGAGCTGTTTTTT
clone size: -
D gene: TRBD2
V gene: TRBV19
J gene: TRBJ2-2

CDR3 protein: CASRKRGPYISPLHF
CDR3 DNA: TGTGCCAGCAGAAAAAGGGGGCCTTACATTTCACCCCTCCACTTT
clone size: many
D gene: TRBD1
V gene: TRBV27
J gene: TRBJ1-6

CDR3 protein: CASSVSQAGQGGHGYTF
CDR3 DNA: TGTGCCAGCAGCGTATCCCAGGCCGGACAGGGGGGCCATGGCTACACCTTC
clone size: few
D gene: TRBD1
V gene: TRBV9
J gene: TRBJ1-2

CDR3 protein: CASDGGQVEAFF
CDR3 DNA: TGTGCCAGCGACGGGGGGCAAGTTGAAGCTTTCTTT
clone size: many
D gene: -
V gene: TRBV28
J gene: TRBJ1-1

CDR3 protein: CSVDNNEQFF
CDR3 DNA: TGCAGCGTTGACAACAATGAGCAGTTCTTC
clone size: few
D gene: -
V gene: TRBV29-1
J gene: TRBJ2-1

CDR3 protein: CATSRITGTGGLLHF
CDR3 DNA: TGTGCCACCAGCAGAATTACCGGGACAGGGGGCCTCCTTCACTTT
clone size: few
D gene: TRBD1
V gene: TRBV15
J gene: TRBJ1-6

CDR3 protein: CASSLFRREGEQYF
CDR3 DNA: TGTGCCAGCAGTTTATTCCGCAGGGAAGGCGAGCAGTACTTC
clone size: many
D gene: -
V gene: TRBV28
J gene: TRBJ2-7

CDR3 protein: CASRGAGGDEQYF
CDR3 DNA: TGTGCCAGCAGGGGGGCGGGAGGGGACGAGCAGTACTTC
clone size: few
D gene: TRBD2
V gene: TRBV6-9
J gene: TRBJ2-7

CDR3 protein: CATSRDGDRVYGETQYF
CDR3 DNA: TGTGCCACCAGCAGAGATGGCGACAGGGTGTATGGAGAGACCCAGTACTTC
clone size: few
D gene: TRBD1
V gene: TRBV15
J gene: TRBJ2-5

CDR3 protein: CAWRAGTGRNQPQHF
CDR3 DNA: TGTGCCTGGAGAGCGGGGACAGGGAGAAATCAGCCCCAGCATTTT
clone size: many
D gene: TRBD1
V gene: TRBV30
J gene: TRBJ1-5

CDR3 protein: CASSLGLAGGPNSYNEQFF
CDR3 DNA: TGTGCCAGCAGCTTAGGACTAGCGGGAGGGCCGAACTCCTACAATGAGCAGTTCTTC
clone size: few
D gene: TRBD2
V gene: TRBV7-6
J gene: TRBJ2-1

CDR3 protein: CASRGGAKNIQYF
CDR3 DNA: TGTGCCAGCAGAGGAGGCGCCAAAAACATTCAGTACTTC
clone size: many
D gene: -
V gene: TRBV27
J gene: TRBJ2-4

CDR3 protein: CSVKPGQGYYEQYF
CDR3 DNA: TGCAGCGTCAAACCGGGACAGGGTTACTACGAGCAGTACTTC
clone size: -
D gene: TRBD1
V gene: TRBV29-1
J gene: TRBJ2-7

CDR3 protein: CSATGQGQETQYF
CDR3 DNA: TGCAGTGCTACCGGCCAGGGTCAAGAGACCCAGTACTTC
clone size: many
D gene: -
V gene: TRBV20-1
J gene: TRBJ2-5

CDR3 protein: CASSEWSPLFAVNEKLFF
CDR3 DNA: TGTGCCAGCAGTGAATGGTCCCCTCTTTTTGCTGTTAATGAAAAACTGTTTTTT
clone size: many
D gene: -
V gene: TRBV6-1
J gene: TRBJ1-4

CDR3 protein: CASSPQQGNYGYTF
CDR3 DNA: TGTGCCAGCAGCCCCCAACAGGGGAACTATGGCTACACCTTC
clone size: -
D gene: TRBD1
V gene: TRBV9
J gene: TRBJ1-2

CDR3 protein: CSANRQGAGANVLTF
CDR3 DNA: TGCAGTGCGAACCGACAGGGGGCTGGGGCCAACGTCCTGACTTTC
clone size: few
D gene: TRBD1
V gene: TRBV20-1
J gene: TRBJ2-6

CDR3 protein: CASSPRGSGSDTQYF
CDR3 DNA: TGTGCCAGCAGCCCTCGGGGGAGCGGGAGTGATACGCAGTATTTT
clone size: many
D gene: TRBD2
V gene: TRBV11-1
J gene: TRBJ2-3

CDR3 protein: CSARGRDPGLGLGNEQFF
CDR3 DNA: TGCAGTGCTAGAGGGAGGGACCCGGGACTCGGATTGGGGAATGAGCAGTTCTTC
clone size: many
D gene: -
V gene: TRBV20-1
J gene: TRBJ2-1

CDR3 protein: CASSAGGWELFF
CDR3 DNA: TGCGCCAGCTCGGCGGGGGGCTGGGAGCTGTTTTTT
clone size: -
D gene: TRBD2
V gene: TRBV10-2
J gene: TRBJ2-2

CDR3 protein: CASSTIYSGNSGRASYNEQFF
CDR3 DNA: TGTGCCAGTAGTACCATCTACTCGGGAAATAGCGGGAGGGCCTCCTACAATGAGCAGTTCTTC
clone size: -
D gene: TRBD2
V gene: TRBV19
J gene: TRBJ2-1

CDR3 protein: CASSTDRGGYEQYF
CDR3 DNA: TGTGCCAGCAGCACGGACAGGGGTGGCTACGAGCAGTACTTC
clone size: many
D gene: TRBD1
V gene: TRBV11-2
J gene: TRBJ2-7

CDR3 protein: CSAGQGAVAGSYEQYF
CDR3 DNA: TGCAGTGCTGGACAGGGGGCTGTAGCGGGGTCCTACGAGCAGTACTTC
clone size: many
D gene: TRBD1
V gene: TRBV20-1
J gene: TRBJ2-7

CDR3 protein: CASSEAPASTDTQYF
CDR3 DNA: TGTGCCAGCAGTGAAGCGCCGGCTAGCACAGATACGCAGTATTTT
clone size: -
D gene: -
V gene: TRBV6-1
J gene: TRBJ2-3

CDR3 protein: CATSWRQGGAGELFF
CDR3 DNA: TGTGCCACCAGCTGGCGACAGGGCGGAGCCGGGGAGCTGTTTTTT
clone size: many
D gene: TRBD1
V gene: TRBV15
J gene: TRBJ2-2

CDR3 protein: CSGWRRTYKNTGELFF
CDR3 DNA: TGCAGCGGTTGGAGGCGGACTTATAAGAACACCGGGGAGCTGTTTTTT
clone size: few
D gene: -
V gene: TRBV29-1
J gene: TRBJ2-2

CDR3 protein: CASSIGPAGYTF
CDR3 DNA: TGTGCCAGTAGTATTGGCCCTGCTGGCTACACCTTC
clone size: many
D gene: -
V gene: TRBV19
J gene: TRBJ1-2

CDR3 protein: CSATRDRLNSPLHF
CDR3 DNA: TGCAGTGCAACCCGGGACAGACTTAATTCACCCCTCCACTTT
clone size: few
D gene: TRBD1
V gene: TRBV20-1
J gene: TRBJ1-6

CDR3 protein: CASSESQGGEQYF
CDR3 DNA: TGTGCCAGCAGTGAATCGCAGGGGGGCGAGCAGTACTTC
clone size: few
D gene: -
V gene: TRBV2
J gene: TRBJ2-7

CDR3 protein: CASGYSLRGGGGDEQFF
CDR3 DNA: TGTGCTAGTGGGTATTCCCTCAGGGGAGGGGGGGGGGATGAGCAGTTCTTC
clone size: -
D gene: -
V gene: TRBV12-5
J gene: TRBJ2-1

CDR3 protein: CASSFSSDNSPLHF
CDR3 DNA: TGCGCCAGCAGCTTCAGCTCCGATAATTCACCCCTCCACTTT
clone size: -
D gene: -
V gene: TRBV5-1
J gene: TRBJ1-6

CDR3 protein: CASGTEGALNGYTF
CDR3 DNA: TGTGCCAGCGGGACCGAGGGGGCTTTGAATGGCTACACCTTC
clone size: many
D gene: TRBD1
V gene: TRBV9
J gene: TRBJ1-2

CDR3 protein: CASRADTGFTEAFF
CDR3 DNA: TGTGCCAGCAGGGCCGATACAGGGTTCACTGAAGCTTTCTTT
clone size: few
D gene: -
V gene: TRBV6-1
J gene: TRBJ1-1